This record looks at one T cell receptor (beta chain) sequence and its context. The data stem from a study of control samples from healthy donors and cancer patients. The CDR3 has 16 residues. CDR1 and CDR2 (germline): SGHRS, YFSETQ. V lost 0 bases and J 3 bases, leaving 13 bases between the germline ends. Produced via immunoSEQ multiplex PCR; TCRdb's table is partial and in-frame only. This sample has about 140,000 clones; approximately 92% occur once, and the top ten carry approximately 3%. The sample was blood. The chain employs TRBV5-1 and TRBJ1-5; D unclear. This receptor was taken from a man aged 25 to 40 in good health. CDR3 protein: CASSLVPGPPNQPQHF. In DNA, the CDR3 is TGCGCCAGCAGCTTGGTACCTGGGCCCCCCAATCAGCCCCAGCATTTT.